The 9 T cell receptor beta chains presented below share a single source sample, sequenced in a study of radiation and T cells in renal cell carcinoma. Profiled with immunoSEQ multiplex PCR; TCRdb holds only in-frame clones, not every one. The profile covers approximately 90,000 clones, with around four fifths appearing a single time and 9.4% taken by the ten largest. Indicated time point: blood 4 weeks post-SBRT, at nephrectomy. Indicated treatment: 15 Gy SBRT to primary tumor, nephrectomy 4 weeks later. Sequences were derived from blood, sampled from a patient whose treatment included radiotherapy and nephrectomy. The receptors were gathered from a man in his forties or fifties with renal cell carcinoma.

The chain is built from TRBV15 and TRBJ1-4; maybe TRBD1 (5 bases). Trimming took off 2 bases at V and 4 bases at J, with 14 bases between the two ends. This CDR3 has 16 amino acids. Germline V lookup: CDR1 LNHNV, CDR2 YYDKDF (reference sequence). CDR3 nucleotide sequence: TGTGCCACCAGCAGATTCCAGGACACCCATAATGAAAAACTGTTTTTT. Protein: CATSRFQDTHNEKLFF.

V is TRBV5-4 and J is TRBJ2-5, with D maybe TRBD2 (5 bases). V lost 5 bases to trimming and J lost 5 bases, with 13 bases between them. Germline V CDR1 and CDR2: SGHNT, YYREEE (reference sequence). The CDR3 extends over 13 amino acids. The CDR3 region is CASRPTSAETQYF. CDR3 nucleotides: TGTGCCAGCAGGCCTACTAGTGCGGAGACCCAGTACTTC.

This clone was seen just once. Written as DNA, the CDR3 is TGTGCCAGCAGCCCTGGACAGGGGACCTCCTACGAGCAGTACTTC. Protein: CASSPGQGTSYEQYF. This rearrangement joins TRBV7-6 to TRBJ2-7, with TRBD1 matching over 9 bases. This CDR3 is built from 15 residues. CDR1 is SGHVS and CDR2 is FNYEAQ in the germline V gene. V lost 5 bases, J lost 0 bases, and 5 bases stayed unmatched.

The J gene is TRBJ1-1, the V gene TRBV11-2; D may be TRBD1 (5 bases). V was shortened by 1 base and J by 6 bases, with 12 bases between the two germline ends. The CDR3 totals 14 residues. Germline V gene lookup returns CDR1 SGHAT and CDR2 FQNNGV. CDR3 residues: CASSLVAGRSEAFF. The CDR3 nucleotides read TGTGCCAGCAGCTTAGTGGCAGGGCGGTCTGAAGCTTTCTTT.

The chain has TRBV6-5 and TRBJ2-1; D uncertain. The ends were cut back, 7 bases at V and 5 bases at J, with 6 bases in the middle. There are 11 residues in the CDR3. Germline CDR1 is MNHEY and CDR2 is SVGAGI. The CDR3: CASKGNNEQFF. CDR3 in DNA: TGTGCCAGCAAAGGCAACAATGAGCAGTTCTTC.

This chain uses TRBV28 with TRBJ1-5; D gene unclear. The CDR3 loop spans 12 amino acids. V lost 2 bases to trimming and J lost 6 bases, with 5 bases between them. Germline V gene lookup returns CDR1 MDHEN and CDR2 SYDVKM. CDR3 amino acids: CASSLRAQPQHF. For the CDR3, the DNA is TGTGCCAGCAGTTTACGTGCTCAGCCCCAGCATTTT.

This chain uses TRBV21-1 with TRBJ2-2; the DNA was not compared with TRBD1, the D call given in the table. TRBV21-1 corresponds to a pseudogene. This CDR3 has 16 amino acids. Written as DNA, the CDR3 is TGTGCCAGCAGCAATCAGGCACCTCCGAACACCGGGGAGCTGTTTTTT. It translates to CASSNQAPPNTGELFF.

The V gene is TRBV30, the J gene TRBJ2-5; 16 positions agree with TRBD2. This CDR3 is 15 amino acids long. From germline, CDR1 is GTSNPN and CDR2 SVGIG (reference sequence). The trim removed 2 bases at V and 6 bases at J, leaving 3 bases unmatched. The CDR3 DNA is TGTGCCTGGAGTCCGGGACTAGCGGGAGGGCAGACCCAGTACTTC. This encodes CAWSPGLAGGQTQYF. Supplemented by reference TRBV30 and TRBJ2-5, the full variable domain reads SQTIHQWPATLVQPVGSPLSLECTVEGTSNPNLYWYRQAAGRGLQLLFYSVGIGQISSEVPQNLSASRPQDRQFILSSKKLLLSDSGFYLCAWSPGLAGGQTQYFGPGTRLLVL.

The chain couples TRBV7-9 to TRBJ1-2; D is unclear. The germline V gene encodes CDR1 SEHNR and CDR2 FQNEAQ (reference sequence). The V end was cut by 1 base, the J end by 4 bases, with 13 bases between. The CDR3 spans 15 residues. The CDR3 DNA reads TGTGCCAGCAGCTTAGTGGCCTCGGAGGGCTATGGCTACACCTTC. This translates into CASSLVASEGYGYTF.